This record covers a single TCR beta chain. The antigen is not known. Libraries were prepared by immunoSEQ multiplex PCR; TCRdb keeps only in-frame clonotypes and omits some of them. This sample carries approximately 94,000 clones, around nine tenths of them seen once, and the ten largest clones take approximately 15%. The data are from a study of T cell responses to AZD1222 COVID-19 vaccine. Study outcomes and limitations: Repertoires were obtained only post-peak T cell response.

The V and J ends lost 4 bases and 4 bases respectively, with 16 bases between them. Germline loops: CDR1 ENHRY, CDR2 SYGVKD. CDR3 size: 15 residues. The receptor comes from an adult in good health. V and J are TRBV10-3 and TRBJ1-1; a weak D match, TRBD1 (5 bases). The sequenced sample was peripheral blood, obtained on day 0 of AZD1222 vaccination. This CDR3 is CAISGQFPGITEAFF. In DNA, the CDR3 is TGTGCCATCAGTGGACAATTCCCAGGGATCACTGAAGCTTTCTTT.